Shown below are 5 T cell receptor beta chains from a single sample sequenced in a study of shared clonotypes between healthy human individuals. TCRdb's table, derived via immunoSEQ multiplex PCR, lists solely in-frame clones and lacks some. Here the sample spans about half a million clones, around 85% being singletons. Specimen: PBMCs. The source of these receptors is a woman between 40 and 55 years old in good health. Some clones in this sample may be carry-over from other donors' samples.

The CDR3 sequence is CASSYVRGEQYF. The CDR3 DNA is TGTGCCAGCAGTTACGTAAGGGGGGAGCAGTACTTC. This chain joins TRBV6-5 and TRBJ2-7, with D perhaps matching TRBD1 (6 bases). V lost 2 bases and J lost 7, with 9 bases in between. The CDR3 runs 12 residues. CDR1 is MNHEY and CDR2 is SVGAGI in the germline V gene.

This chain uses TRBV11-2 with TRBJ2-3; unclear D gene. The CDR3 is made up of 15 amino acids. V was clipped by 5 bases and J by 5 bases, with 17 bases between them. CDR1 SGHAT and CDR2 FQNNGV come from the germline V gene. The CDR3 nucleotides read TGTGCCAGCAGCCCTGCTCGGTTCGAAAGAGATACGCAGTATTTT. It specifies CASSPARFERDTQYF.

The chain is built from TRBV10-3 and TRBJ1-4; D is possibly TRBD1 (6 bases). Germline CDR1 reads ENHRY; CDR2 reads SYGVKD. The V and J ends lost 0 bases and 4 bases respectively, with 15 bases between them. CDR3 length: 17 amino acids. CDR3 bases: TGTGCCATCAGTGAGTCAGGCGGACAGCCCTATAATGAAAAACTGTTTTTT. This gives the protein CAISESGGQPYNEKLFF.

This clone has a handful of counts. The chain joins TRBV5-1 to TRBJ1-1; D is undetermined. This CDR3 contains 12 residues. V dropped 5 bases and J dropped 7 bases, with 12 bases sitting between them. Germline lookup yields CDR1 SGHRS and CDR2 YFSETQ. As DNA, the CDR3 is TGCGCCAGCAGGGAGGGCCGAGGTGAAGCTTTCTTT. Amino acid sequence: CASREGRGEAFF.

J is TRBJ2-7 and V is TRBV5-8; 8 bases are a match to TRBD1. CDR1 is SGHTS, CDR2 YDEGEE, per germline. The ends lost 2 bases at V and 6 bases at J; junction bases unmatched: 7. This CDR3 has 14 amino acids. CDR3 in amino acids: CASSFQGALFEQYF. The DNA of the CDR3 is TGTGCCAGCAGCTTCCAGGGGGCGTTATTCGAGCAGTACTTC.